The clone carrying this TCR beta chain has only one observation. Its antigen is not known. Each of the patients experienced relapse following autologous stem cell transplantation, and their brentuximab vedotin exposure differed. Per germline, CDR1 KGHSH and CDR2 LQKENI. This CDR3 has 19 amino acids. V dropped 3 bases and J dropped 3; count of bases not matched to a gene: 12. This sample is drawn from a study of PD-1 blockade in classical Hodgkin lymphoma. Study-wide background: Intravenous nivolumab at 3 mg/kg was given to patients every 2 weeks. The study, taken as a whole, reports: Newly diagnosed and completely responding patients shared comparable baseline diversity. Excluded were patients who started nivolumab under 1 year after ASCT, a group that had lower diversity. The causes of the repertoire differences, possibly disease activity or prior therapy, remain undefined.

Sequenced by immunoSEQ multiplex PCR; TCRdb stores in-frame clones only, minus some. The data contain 25,000 to 35,000 clones, about 76% of them singletons. Material: peripheral blood mononuclear cells (PBMCs), obtained before the second cycle of nivolumab. V is TRBV18 and J is TRBJ2-6; 9 nucleotides align to TRBD1. The TCR sequence derives from a human donor with classical Hodgkin lymphoma. The CDR3 DNA reads TGTGCCAGCTCACCTTCAGGGACAGGGTTCCATCTTGGGGCCAACGTCCTGACTTTC. Its translation: CASSPSGTGFHLGANVLTF.